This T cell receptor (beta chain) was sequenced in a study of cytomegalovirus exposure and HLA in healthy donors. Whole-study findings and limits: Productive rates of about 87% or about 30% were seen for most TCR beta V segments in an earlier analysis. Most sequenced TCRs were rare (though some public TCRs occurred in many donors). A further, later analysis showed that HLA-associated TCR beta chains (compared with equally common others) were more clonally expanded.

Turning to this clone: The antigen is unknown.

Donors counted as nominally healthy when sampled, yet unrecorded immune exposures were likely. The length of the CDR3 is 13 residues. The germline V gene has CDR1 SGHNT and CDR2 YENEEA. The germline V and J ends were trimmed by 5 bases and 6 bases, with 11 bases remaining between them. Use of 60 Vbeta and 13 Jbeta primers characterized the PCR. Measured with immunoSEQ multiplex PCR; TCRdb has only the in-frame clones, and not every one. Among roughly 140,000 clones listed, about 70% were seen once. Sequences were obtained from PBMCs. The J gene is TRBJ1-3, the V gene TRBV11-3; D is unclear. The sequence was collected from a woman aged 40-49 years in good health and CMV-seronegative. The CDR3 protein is CASSGGIENTIYF. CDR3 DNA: TGTGCCAGCAGCGGAGGGATAGAAAACACCATATATTTT.